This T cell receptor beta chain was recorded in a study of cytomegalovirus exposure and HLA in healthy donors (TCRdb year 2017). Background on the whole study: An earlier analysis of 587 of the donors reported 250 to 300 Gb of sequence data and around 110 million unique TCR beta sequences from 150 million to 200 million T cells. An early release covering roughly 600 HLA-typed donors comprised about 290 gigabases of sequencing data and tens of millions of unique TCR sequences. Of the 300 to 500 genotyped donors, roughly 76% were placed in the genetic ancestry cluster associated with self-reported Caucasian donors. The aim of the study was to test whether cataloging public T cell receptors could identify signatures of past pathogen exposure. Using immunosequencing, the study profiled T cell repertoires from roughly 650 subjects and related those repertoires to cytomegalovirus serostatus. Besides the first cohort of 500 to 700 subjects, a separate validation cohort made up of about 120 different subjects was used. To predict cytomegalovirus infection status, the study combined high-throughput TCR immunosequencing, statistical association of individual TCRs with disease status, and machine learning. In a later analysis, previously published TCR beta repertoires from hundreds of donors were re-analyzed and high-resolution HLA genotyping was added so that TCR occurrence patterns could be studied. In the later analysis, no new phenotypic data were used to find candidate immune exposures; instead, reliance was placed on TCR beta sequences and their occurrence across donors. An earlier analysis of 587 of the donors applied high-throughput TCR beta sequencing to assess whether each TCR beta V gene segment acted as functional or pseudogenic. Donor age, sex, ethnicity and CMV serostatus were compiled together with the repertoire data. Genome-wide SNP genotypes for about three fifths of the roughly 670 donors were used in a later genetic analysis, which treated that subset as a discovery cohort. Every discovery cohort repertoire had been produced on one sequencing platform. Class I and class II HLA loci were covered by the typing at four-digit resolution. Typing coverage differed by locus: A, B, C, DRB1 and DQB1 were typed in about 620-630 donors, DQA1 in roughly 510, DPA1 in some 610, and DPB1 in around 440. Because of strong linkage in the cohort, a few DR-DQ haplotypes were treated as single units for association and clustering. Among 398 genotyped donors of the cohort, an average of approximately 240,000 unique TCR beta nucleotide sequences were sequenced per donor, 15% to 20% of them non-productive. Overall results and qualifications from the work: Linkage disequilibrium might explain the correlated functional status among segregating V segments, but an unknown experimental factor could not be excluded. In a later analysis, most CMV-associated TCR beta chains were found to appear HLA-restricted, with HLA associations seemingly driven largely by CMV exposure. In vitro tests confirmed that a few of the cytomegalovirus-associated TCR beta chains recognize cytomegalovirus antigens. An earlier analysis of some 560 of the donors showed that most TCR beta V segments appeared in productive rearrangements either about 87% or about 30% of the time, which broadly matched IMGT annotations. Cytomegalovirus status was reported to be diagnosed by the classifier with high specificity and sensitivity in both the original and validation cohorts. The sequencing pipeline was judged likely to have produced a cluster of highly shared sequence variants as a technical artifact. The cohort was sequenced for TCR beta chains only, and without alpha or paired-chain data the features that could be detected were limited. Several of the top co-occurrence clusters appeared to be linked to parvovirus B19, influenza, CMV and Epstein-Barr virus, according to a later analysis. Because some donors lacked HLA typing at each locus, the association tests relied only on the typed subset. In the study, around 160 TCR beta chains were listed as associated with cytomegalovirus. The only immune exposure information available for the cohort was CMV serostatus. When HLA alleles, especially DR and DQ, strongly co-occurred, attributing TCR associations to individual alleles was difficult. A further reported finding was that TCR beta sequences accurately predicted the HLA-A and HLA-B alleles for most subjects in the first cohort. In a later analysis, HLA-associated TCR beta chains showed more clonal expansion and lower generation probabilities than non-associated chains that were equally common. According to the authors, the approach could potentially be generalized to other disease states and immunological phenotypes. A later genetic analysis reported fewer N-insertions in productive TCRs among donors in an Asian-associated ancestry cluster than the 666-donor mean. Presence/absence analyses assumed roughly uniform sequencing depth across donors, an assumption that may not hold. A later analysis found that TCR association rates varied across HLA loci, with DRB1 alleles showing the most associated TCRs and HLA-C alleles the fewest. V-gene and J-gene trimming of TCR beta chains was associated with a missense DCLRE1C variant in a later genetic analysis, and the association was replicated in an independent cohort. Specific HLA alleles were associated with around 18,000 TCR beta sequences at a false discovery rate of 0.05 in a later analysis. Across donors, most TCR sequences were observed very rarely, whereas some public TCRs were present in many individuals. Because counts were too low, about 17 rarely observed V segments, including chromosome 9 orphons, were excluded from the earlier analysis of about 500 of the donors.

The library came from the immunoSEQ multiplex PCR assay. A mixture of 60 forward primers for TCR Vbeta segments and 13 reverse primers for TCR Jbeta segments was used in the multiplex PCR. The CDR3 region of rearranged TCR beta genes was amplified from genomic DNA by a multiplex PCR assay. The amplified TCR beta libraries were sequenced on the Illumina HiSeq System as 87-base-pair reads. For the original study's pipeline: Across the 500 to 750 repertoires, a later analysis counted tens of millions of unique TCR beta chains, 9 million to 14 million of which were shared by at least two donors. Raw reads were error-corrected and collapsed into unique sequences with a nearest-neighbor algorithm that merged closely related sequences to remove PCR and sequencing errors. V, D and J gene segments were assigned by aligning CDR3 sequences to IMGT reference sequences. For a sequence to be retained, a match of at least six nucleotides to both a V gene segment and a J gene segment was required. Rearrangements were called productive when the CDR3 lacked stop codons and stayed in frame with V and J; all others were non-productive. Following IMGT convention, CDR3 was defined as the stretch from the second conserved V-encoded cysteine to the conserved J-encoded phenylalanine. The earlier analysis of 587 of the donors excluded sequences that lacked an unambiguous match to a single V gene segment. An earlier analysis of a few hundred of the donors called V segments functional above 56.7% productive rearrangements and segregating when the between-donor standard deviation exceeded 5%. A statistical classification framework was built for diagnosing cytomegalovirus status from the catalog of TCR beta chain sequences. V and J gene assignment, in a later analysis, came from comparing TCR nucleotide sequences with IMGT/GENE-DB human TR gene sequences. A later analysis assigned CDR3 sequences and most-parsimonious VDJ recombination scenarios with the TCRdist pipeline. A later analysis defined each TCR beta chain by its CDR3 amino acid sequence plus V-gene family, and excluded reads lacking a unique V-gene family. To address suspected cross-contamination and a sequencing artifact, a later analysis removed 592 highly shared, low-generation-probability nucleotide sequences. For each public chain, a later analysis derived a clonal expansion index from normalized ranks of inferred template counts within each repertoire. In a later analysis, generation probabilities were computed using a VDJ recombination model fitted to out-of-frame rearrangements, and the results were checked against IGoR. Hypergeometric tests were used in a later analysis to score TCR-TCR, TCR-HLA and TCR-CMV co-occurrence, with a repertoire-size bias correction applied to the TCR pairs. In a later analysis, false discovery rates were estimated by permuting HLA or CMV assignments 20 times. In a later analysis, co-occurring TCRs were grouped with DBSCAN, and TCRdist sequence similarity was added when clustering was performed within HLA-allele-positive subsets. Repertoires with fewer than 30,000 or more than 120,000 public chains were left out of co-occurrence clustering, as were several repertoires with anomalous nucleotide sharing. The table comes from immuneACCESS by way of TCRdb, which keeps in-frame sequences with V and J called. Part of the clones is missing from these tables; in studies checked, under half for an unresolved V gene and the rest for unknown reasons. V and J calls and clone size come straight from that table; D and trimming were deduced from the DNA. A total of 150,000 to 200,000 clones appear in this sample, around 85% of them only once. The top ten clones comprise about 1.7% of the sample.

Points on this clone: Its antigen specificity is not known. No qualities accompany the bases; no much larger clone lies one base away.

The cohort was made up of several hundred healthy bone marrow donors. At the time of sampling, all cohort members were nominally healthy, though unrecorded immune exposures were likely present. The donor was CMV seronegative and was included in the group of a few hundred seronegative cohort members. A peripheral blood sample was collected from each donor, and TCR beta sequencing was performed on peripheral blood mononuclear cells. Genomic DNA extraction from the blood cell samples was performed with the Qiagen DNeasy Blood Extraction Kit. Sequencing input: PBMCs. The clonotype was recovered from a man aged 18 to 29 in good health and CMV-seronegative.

The nucleotide sequence is given as TGTGCCATCAGTTCAAGTGGACAGGGAATGAGGGGAACCGGGGAGCTGTTTTTT. This translates into CAISSSGQGMRGTGELFF. The chain employs TRBV10-3 and TRBJ2-2; 8 of the junction bases match TRBD1. Looking up the germline V gene yields CDR1 ENHRY and CDR2 SYGVKD. The CDR3 sequence holds 18 residues, the cysteine and phenylalanine included. Only CDR3 DNA remains: 54 bases, in frame from the first base. Here V drops 5 bases and J drops 5 bases, and the junction holds 16 bases not matched to any gene.